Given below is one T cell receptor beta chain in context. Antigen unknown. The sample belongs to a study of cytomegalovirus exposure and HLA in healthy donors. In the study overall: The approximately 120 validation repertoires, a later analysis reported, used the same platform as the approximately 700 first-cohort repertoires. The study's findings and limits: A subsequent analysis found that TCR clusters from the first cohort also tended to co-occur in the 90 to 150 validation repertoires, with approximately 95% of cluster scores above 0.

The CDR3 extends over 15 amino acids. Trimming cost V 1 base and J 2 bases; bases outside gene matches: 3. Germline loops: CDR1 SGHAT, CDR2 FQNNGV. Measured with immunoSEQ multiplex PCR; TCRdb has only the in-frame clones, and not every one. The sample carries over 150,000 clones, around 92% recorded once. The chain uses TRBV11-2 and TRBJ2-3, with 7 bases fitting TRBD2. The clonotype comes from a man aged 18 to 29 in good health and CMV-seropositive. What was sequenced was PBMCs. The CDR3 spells CASSLGDYLTDTQYF. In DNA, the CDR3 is TGTGCCAGCAGCTTAGGGGACTACCTCACAGATACGCAGTATTTT.